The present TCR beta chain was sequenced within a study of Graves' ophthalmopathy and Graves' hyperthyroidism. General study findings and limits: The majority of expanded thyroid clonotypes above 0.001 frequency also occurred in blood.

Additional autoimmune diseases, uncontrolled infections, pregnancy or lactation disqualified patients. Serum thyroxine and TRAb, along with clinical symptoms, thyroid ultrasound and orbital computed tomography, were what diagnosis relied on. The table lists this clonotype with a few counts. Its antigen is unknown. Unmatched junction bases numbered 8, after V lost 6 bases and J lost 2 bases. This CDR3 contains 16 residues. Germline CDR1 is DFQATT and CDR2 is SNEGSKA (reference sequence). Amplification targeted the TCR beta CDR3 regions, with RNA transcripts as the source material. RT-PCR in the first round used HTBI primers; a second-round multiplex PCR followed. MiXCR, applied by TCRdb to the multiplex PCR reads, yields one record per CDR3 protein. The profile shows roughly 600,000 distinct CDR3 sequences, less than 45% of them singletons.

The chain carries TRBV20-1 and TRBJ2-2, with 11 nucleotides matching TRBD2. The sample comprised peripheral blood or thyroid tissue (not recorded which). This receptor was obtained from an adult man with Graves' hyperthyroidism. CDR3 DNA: TGCAGTGCCCTGGGACTAGCGGAGAAAAACACCGGGGAGCTGTTTTTT. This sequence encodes CSALGLAEKNTGELFF.